This is a list of T cell receptor beta chains from one sample in a study of T cell repertoires in cytomegalovirus infection. In TCRdb, the reads were re-called with MiXCR into one record per CDR3 protein. The sample has hundreds of thousands of distinct CDR3 sequences; roughly 30% are singletons. The antigens of these receptors remain unknown. This material consisted of cultured PBMCs, taken from culture after CMV antigen stimulation. The receptors were gathered from a human donor in good health (CMV status not recorded). Some clones in this sample may be carry-over from other donors' samples. The CDR3 runs from the conserved cysteine through the conserved F or W. The D gene is left open where the match is weak. Clone size appears in some rows only: once, few, many, or a class for an expanded clone.

j_gene: TRBJ2-3; d_gene: TRBD2; abundance: many; v_gene: TRBV7-2; CDR3nt: TGTGCCAGCAGGCCGACTAGCGGCGTTGGTGGCACAGATACGCAGTATTTT; CDR3aa: CASRPTSGVGGTDTQYF
j_gene: TRBJ2-1; d_gene: .; abundance: .; v_gene: TRBV2; CDR3nt: TGTGCCAGCAGTCAGACTCTAGCTGGCCCAAATGAGCAGTTCTTC; CDR3aa: CASSQTLAGPNEQFF
j_gene: TRBJ2-1; d_gene: TRBD2; abundance: .; v_gene: TRBV15; CDR3nt: TGTGCTACAAGCTCAGCGGGAGTTAGTGAGCAGTTCTTC; CDR3aa: CATSSAGVSEQFF
j_gene: TRBJ2-1; d_gene: .; abundance: many; v_gene: TRBV7-2; CDR3nt: TGTGCCAGCAGCTTACAATGGGGCAATGTCGATGAGCAGTTCTTC; CDR3aa: CASSLQWGNVDEQFF
j_gene: TRBJ2-5; d_gene: TRBD2; abundance: few; v_gene: TRBV7-9; CDR3nt: TGTGCCAGCAGCAAAGCTAGCGGACTTCCGGGGGAGACCCAGTACTTC; CDR3aa: CASSKASGLPGETQYF
j_gene: TRBJ2-5; d_gene: TRBD2; abundance: .; v_gene: TRBV20-1; CDR3nt: TGCAGTGCTAGAAAAGCGGGGGAGGAGACCCAGTACTTC; CDR3aa: CSARKAGEETQYF
j_gene: TRBJ2-1; d_gene: .; abundance: .; v_gene: TRBV7-6; CDR3nt: TGTGCCAGCAGCAAGGGGGGTACCTACAATGAGCAGTTCTTC; CDR3aa: CASSKGGTYNEQFF
j_gene: TRBJ2-5; d_gene: TRBD1; abundance: few; v_gene: TRBV29-1; CDR3nt: TGCAGCGTTACAGGGGTAGAGACCCAGTACTTC; CDR3aa: CSVTGVETQYF
j_gene: TRBJ2-3; d_gene: TRBD2; abundance: .; v_gene: TRBV20-1; CDR3nt: TGCAGTGCTACCCGGGGCGGGAGGCCTTTCACAGATACGCAGTATTTT; CDR3aa: CSATRGGRPFTDTQYF
j_gene: TRBJ2-3; d_gene: .; abundance: many; v_gene: TRBV7-2; CDR3nt: TGTGCCAGCAGCTTATGGCTAGCCCGGCCGACAGATACGCAGTATTTT; CDR3aa: CASSLWLARPTDTQYF
j_gene: TRBJ2-5; d_gene: TRBD1; abundance: few; v_gene: TRBV27; CDR3nt: TGTGCCAGCAGTTCTCGACAGGGACAAGAGACCCAGTACTTC; CDR3aa: CASSSRQGQETQYF
j_gene: TRBJ1-4; d_gene: .; abundance: .; v_gene: TRBV6-2/TRBV6-3; CDR3nt: TGTGCCAGCAGTTGGACGGATACTAATGAAAAACTGTTTTTT; CDR3aa: CASSWTDTNEKLFF
j_gene: TRBJ2-3; d_gene: .; abundance: .; v_gene: TRBV7-9; CDR3nt: TGTGCCAGCAGCCGGACATCCCAGGTCGGGGATACGCAGTATTTT; CDR3aa: CASSRTSQVGDTQYF
j_gene: TRBJ2-1; d_gene: TRBD2; abundance: few; v_gene: TRBV6-2/TRBV6-3; CDR3nt: TGTGCCAGCAGTTACTCGAGGCACAGGGGACTAGCTCCTCAATGGATAGGAGAGCAGTTCTTC; CDR3aa: CASSYSRHRGLAPQWIGEQFF
j_gene: TRBJ2-2; d_gene: .; abundance: few; v_gene: TRBV7-2; CDR3nt: TGTGCCAGCAGCCTCCGGACAGCTTTAACCGGGGAGCTGTTTTTT; CDR3aa: CASSLRTALTGELFF
j_gene: TRBJ2-1; d_gene: .; abundance: .; v_gene: TRBV5-4; CDR3nt: TGTGCCAGCAGCACCCGATACAATGAGCAGTTCTTC; CDR3aa: CASSTRYNEQFF
j_gene: TRBJ1-5; d_gene: .; abundance: .; v_gene: TRBV6-2/TRBV6-3; CDR3nt: TGTGCCAGTAGAGTCGGACTGGCCGGCCCCCAGCATTTT; CDR3aa: CASRVGLAGPQHF
j_gene: TRBJ1-1; d_gene: .; abundance: once; v_gene: TRBV20-1; CDR3nt: TGCAGTGCTACCCCCCGGGAGAGCGCTTTCTTT; CDR3aa: CSATPRESAFF
j_gene: TRBJ2-1; d_gene: TRBD2; abundance: few; v_gene: TRBV5-1; CDR3nt: TGCGCCAGCAGCGCAAGACTAGCGGGAGGGAATTACAATGAGCAGTTCTTC; CDR3aa: CASSARLAGGNYNEQFF
j_gene: TRBJ1-2; d_gene: TRBD1; abundance: many; v_gene: TRBV12-3/TRBV12-4; CDR3nt: TGTGCCAGCAGTTTCTCGAGACAGGGTTACTATGGCTACACCTTC; CDR3aa: CASSFSRQGYYGYTF
j_gene: TRBJ2-1; d_gene: .; abundance: .; v_gene: TRBV7-6; CDR3nt: TGTGCCAGCAGCTTAGGAACGGATGGCTATGAGCAGTTCTTC; CDR3aa: CASSLGTDGYEQFF
j_gene: TRBJ2-1; d_gene: TRBD2; abundance: .; v_gene: TRBV6-1; CDR3nt: TGTGCCTGCCAGGTGGCTAGCGGCAATGAGCAGTTCTTC; CDR3aa: CACQVASGNEQFF
j_gene: TRBJ2-1; d_gene: .; abundance: .; v_gene: TRBV7-8; CDR3nt: TGTGCCAGCAGCTTACTGCGGCTCGGGTCCTACAATGAGCAGTTCTTC; CDR3aa: CASSLLRLGSYNEQFF
j_gene: TRBJ2-4; d_gene: TRBD1; abundance: .; v_gene: TRBV5-1; CDR3nt: TGCGCCAGCAGCGCCCGAAGTACAGGGGAAAACATTCAGTACTTC; CDR3aa: CASSARSTGENIQYF
j_gene: TRBJ1-2; d_gene: TRBD1; abundance: few; v_gene: TRBV20-1; CDR3nt: TGCAGTGCTGCACGTCCCGGGACAGGATCGGCTCGGAATGGCTACACCTTC; CDR3aa: CSAARPGTGSARNGYTF
j_gene: TRBJ2-7; d_gene: TRBD1; abundance: few; v_gene: TRBV10-3; CDR3nt: TGTGCCATCAGTGCCTCCGGGACAGGGATCTACGAGCAGTACTTC; CDR3aa: CAISASGTGIYEQYF
j_gene: TRBJ1-1; d_gene: .; abundance: .; v_gene: TRBV2; CDR3nt: TGTGCCAGCAGCGTCCCGGACGCGAACACTGAAGCTTTCTTT; CDR3aa: CASSVPDANTEAFF
j_gene: TRBJ1-5; d_gene: TRBD1; abundance: few; v_gene: TRBV6-1; CDR3nt: TGTGCCAGCAGCGGGACAGTCGATCAGCCCCAGCATTTT; CDR3aa: CASSGTVDQPQHF
j_gene: TRBJ2-3; d_gene: TRBD2; abundance: .; v_gene: TRBV4-1; CDR3nt: TGCGCCAGCAGCCAAGAGAAGGCTAGCGGGAGGGCAGATACGCAGTATTTT; CDR3aa: CASSQEKASGRADTQYF
j_gene: TRBJ2-1; d_gene: TRBD2; abundance: .; v_gene: TRBV19; CDR3nt: TGTGCCAGTAGAGAGACGACTAGCAACTCCTACAATGAGCAGTTCTTC; CDR3aa: CASRETTSNSYNEQFF
j_gene: TRBJ2-5; d_gene: TRBD1; abundance: .; v_gene: TRBV9; CDR3nt: TGTGCCAGCAGCGGTCGGGACAGGGAAACAGAGACCCAGTACTTC; CDR3aa: CASSGRDRETETQYF
j_gene: TRBJ2-1; d_gene: .; abundance: .; v_gene: TRBV7-2; CDR3nt: TGTGCCAGCAGCTTACAACCCGCATACTCCTACAATGAGCAGTTCTTC; CDR3aa: CASSLQPAYSYNEQFF
j_gene: TRBJ1-5; d_gene: TRBD1; abundance: .; v_gene: TRBV5-1; CDR3nt: TGCGCCAGCAGCCTGACAGGGGGGCGCGGTCAGCCCCAGCATTTT; CDR3aa: CASSLTGGRGQPQHF
j_gene: TRBJ1-2; d_gene: .; abundance: few; v_gene: TRBV4-2; CDR3nt: TGTGCCAGCAGCCAAGAGAATAGTTATGGCTACACCTTC; CDR3aa: CASSQENSYGYTF
j_gene: TRBJ2-3; d_gene: TRBD2; abundance: .; v_gene: TRBV9; CDR3nt: TGTGCCAGCAGCGCCGGACTAGCGGGAGGGGTGAATACGCAGTATTTT; CDR3aa: CASSAGLAGGVNTQYF
j_gene: TRBJ2-7; d_gene: .; abundance: .; v_gene: TRBV20-1; CDR3nt: TGCGGTTTTTTTCTTGCTCCCGAGCAGTACTTC; CDR3aa: CGFFLAPEQYF
j_gene: TRBJ2-7; d_gene: .; abundance: many; v_gene: TRBV7-2; CDR3nt: TGTGCCAGCAGCTTGCCCGGGATTCCACCTTACGAGCAGTACTTC; CDR3aa: CASSLPGIPPYEQYF
j_gene: TRBJ1-2; d_gene: .; abundance: few; v_gene: TRBV10-3; CDR3nt: TGTGCCATCAGTGAGTCACCCGCCGCGAAGGACGATGGCTACACCTTC; CDR3aa: CAISESPAAKDDGYTF
j_gene: TRBJ1-2; d_gene: .; abundance: few; v_gene: TRBV10-3; CDR3nt: TGTGCCATCAGTGAGTCAAACACGATCTATGGCTACACCTTC; CDR3aa: CAISESNTIYGYTF
j_gene: TRBJ1-3; d_gene: .; abundance: .; v_gene: TRBV4-1; CDR3nt: TGCGCCAGCAGCCAAGATGTCGCATTAGGAAACACCATATATTTT; CDR3aa: CASSQDVALGNTIYF
j_gene: TRBJ2-1; d_gene: .; abundance: many; v_gene: TRBV7-2; CDR3nt: TGTGTTGTCAGGAGCTCCTACAATGAGCAGTTCTTC; CDR3aa: CVVRSSYNEQFF
j_gene: TRBJ2-2; d_gene: TRBD1; abundance: few; v_gene: TRBV12-3/TRBV12-4; CDR3nt: TGTGCCAGCAGTCCCCCCCAGGGGGCCTCCACCGGGGAGCTGTTTTTT; CDR3aa: CASSPPQGASTGELFF
j_gene: TRBJ2-1; d_gene: .; abundance: once; v_gene: TRBV5-5; CDR3nt: TGTGCCAGCAGCTTGGAATTTGGGGGGCCGAATCACTACAATGAGCAGTTCTTC; CDR3aa: CASSLEFGGPNHYNEQFF
j_gene: TRBJ2-5; d_gene: TRBD2; abundance: .; v_gene: TRBV12-3/TRBV12-4; CDR3nt: TGTGCCAGCAGCCCTAGCGGGAGCGCCCAAGAGACCCAGTACTTC; CDR3aa: CASSPSGSAQETQYF
j_gene: TRBJ2-1; d_gene: .; abundance: .; v_gene: TRBV27; CDR3nt: TGTGCCAGCAGTTTATCGATGGGCCCTCACGATGAGCAGTTCTTC; CDR3aa: CASSLSMGPHDEQFF
j_gene: TRBJ2-3; d_gene: TRBD2; abundance: few; v_gene: TRBV6-5; CDR3nt: TGTGCCAGCAGTTACTCGCCAGCGGGAGTGCCAGATACGCAGTATTTT; CDR3aa: CASSYSPAGVPDTQYF
j_gene: TRBJ1-2; d_gene: TRBD1; abundance: .; v_gene: TRBV6-6; CDR3nt: TGTGCCAGCAACCGGGACAGGGGGCCTGGGGGCTACACCTTC; CDR3aa: CASNRDRGPGGYTF
j_gene: TRBJ2-4; d_gene: TRBD2; abundance: .; v_gene: TRBV7-9; CDR3nt: TGTGCCAGCAGCCCGCGACTAGCGGAAACCCTTCAGTACTTC; CDR3aa: CASSPRLAETLQYF
j_gene: TRBJ1-1; d_gene: TRBD1; abundance: .; v_gene: TRBV12-3/TRBV12-4; CDR3nt: TGTGCCAGCAGATCTAGTGCGGGGACAGGGGAGAACACTGAAGCTTTCTTT; CDR3aa: CASRSSAGTGENTEAFF
j_gene: TRBJ1-1; d_gene: .; abundance: .; v_gene: TRBV27; CDR3nt: TGTGCCAGCAGTTTATTAGGGGCCAGTGAAGCTTTCTTT; CDR3aa: CASSLLGASEAFF
j_gene: TRBJ2-7; d_gene: .; abundance: .; v_gene: TRBV6-2/TRBV6-3; CDR3nt: TGTGCCAGCAGTTACTTCCTACGGGGACGGTACTACGAGCAGTACTTC; CDR3aa: CASSYFLRGRYYEQYF
j_gene: TRBJ1-1; d_gene: .; abundance: .; v_gene: TRBV19; CDR3nt: TGTGCCAGTACCCGCGAGGGAGGGCCGAACACTGAAGCTTTCTTT; CDR3aa: CASTREGGPNTEAFF
j_gene: TRBJ1-5; d_gene: .; abundance: many; v_gene: TRBV7-2; CDR3nt: TGTGCCAGCAGCGCGCTCAGCAATAGCAATCAGCCCCAGCATTTT; CDR3aa: CASSALSNSNQPQHF
j_gene: TRBJ2-2; d_gene: .; abundance: .; v_gene: TRBV25-1; CDR3nt: TGTGCCAGCAGTGAATCTAGGGGACTGTTTAACACCGGGGAGCTGTTTTTT; CDR3aa: CASSESRGLFNTGELFF
j_gene: TRBJ2-3; d_gene: .; abundance: .; v_gene: TRBV12-3/TRBV12-4; CDR3nt: TGTGCCGACAGGGGGTCGGGGACTAGCTACACAGATACGCAGTATTTT; CDR3aa: CADRGSGTSYTDTQYF
j_gene: TRBJ1-1; d_gene: TRBD1; abundance: many; v_gene: TRBV7-2; CDR3nt: TGTGCCAGCAGCTCCCTCGGGACAGGGATGACTGAAGCTTTCTTT; CDR3aa: CASSSLGTGMTEAFF
j_gene: TRBJ2-1; d_gene: TRBD2; abundance: few; v_gene: TRBV30; CDR3nt: TGTGCCTGGGCCCCGAGGGGACTAGCGGGATCGGGGGGGCAGTTCTTC; CDR3aa: CAWAPRGLAGSGGQFF
j_gene: TRBJ1-5; d_gene: TRBD1; abundance: .; v_gene: TRBV12-3/TRBV12-4; CDR3nt: TGTGCCAGCAGTACACAGGGGTTTCAGCCCCAGCATTTT; CDR3aa: CASSTQGFQPQHF